This T cell receptor (beta chain) comes out of a study of blood T cell repertoires in COVID-19. Authors' analysis steps: From reference gene primer amplification, estimates of nucleated cell counts were derived. Profiled with immunoSEQ multiplex PCR; TCRdb holds only in-frame clones, not every one. V and J calls plus clone size are reproduced from that table; the DNA served to infer D and trimming. The sample contains a few hundred thousand clones, 90% of which appear only once. Study members were between about 18 and 95 years old and lived in around 24 US regions. Participants' reported clinical history set cohort assignment. Within 2 weeks before study entry, exposed participants met a COVID-19 case. The CDR3 contains 16 residues. V gave up 2 bases and J gave up 0 bases; unmatched junction bases: 4. The germline V gene encodes CDR1 LGHDT and CDR2 YNNKEL (reference sequence).

The clonotype was recovered from a man aged 25 to 45 who had been exposed to COVID-19. Sequencing used PBMCs or T cells enriched from blood (not recorded which). The V gene is TRBV3-1 (or the pseudogene TRBV3-2), the J gene TRBJ2-7; 10 bases align to TRBD2. The CDR3 nucleotides read TGTGCCAGCAGCCAACTAGCGGGGGCCACCTCCTACGAGCAGTACTTC. It encodes CASSQLAGATSYEQYF.